Listed here is a single T cell receptor (beta chain). This entry belongs to a study of blood T cell repertoires in COVID-19. Study overall: Sites across the United States, Italy and Spain contributed samples from acute and convalescent COVID-19. PBMCs, B-cell-depleted T cells, or T cells were the source of the cDNA or gDNA that made up the material.

Sequencing used immunoSEQ multiplex PCR; TCRdb keeps in-frame clones, though not all of them. Of about 220,000 clones in the sample, 85% to 90% were seen once. From germline, CDR1 is MGHDK and CDR2 SYGVNS. Trimming stripped 4 bases from V and 4 bases from J, with 14 bases between. The CDR3 is 16 amino acids. The chain recombines TRBV25-1 with TRBJ2-6, with D possibly matching TRBD1 (6 bases). The specimen was PBMCs or T cells enriched from blood (not recorded which). The receptor was isolated from a woman aged 18-35 years in a cohort exposed to, infected with or recovered from COVID-19 (not recorded which). CDR3 DNA: TGTGCCAGCAGTGCGAGCGGACAGTCCGGGGCCAACGTCCTGACTTTC. Its translation is CASSASGQSGANVLTF.